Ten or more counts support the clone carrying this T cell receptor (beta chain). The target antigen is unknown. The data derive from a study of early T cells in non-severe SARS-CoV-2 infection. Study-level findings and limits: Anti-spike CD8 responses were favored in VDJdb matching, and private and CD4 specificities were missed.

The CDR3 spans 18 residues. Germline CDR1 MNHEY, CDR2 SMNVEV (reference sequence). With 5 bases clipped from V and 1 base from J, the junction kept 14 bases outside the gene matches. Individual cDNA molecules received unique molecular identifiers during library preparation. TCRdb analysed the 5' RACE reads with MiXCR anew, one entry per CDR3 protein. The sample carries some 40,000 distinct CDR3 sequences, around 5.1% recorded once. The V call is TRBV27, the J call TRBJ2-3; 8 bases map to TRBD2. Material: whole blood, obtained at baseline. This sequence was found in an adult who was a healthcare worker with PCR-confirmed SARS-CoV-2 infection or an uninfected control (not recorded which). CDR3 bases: TGTGCCAGCAGTGATTGGGAAAGCGGGGGCTGGGGCACAGATACGCAGTATTTT. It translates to CASSDWESGGWGTDTQYF.